This T cell receptor beta chain was retrieved from a study of shared clonotypes between healthy human individuals. Study as a whole: The composition of the donors was a couple of women and a few men aged 18 to 49.

Only Caucasian adults living in Nashville, Tennessee made up the donor group. The assay was run at deep level. Each subset's genomic DNA was split evenly across several immunoSEQ plates. Assay used: immunoSEQ multiplex PCR; TCRdb lists only in-frame clones, some missing. The sample lists roughly 500,000 clones, more than 65% occurring once. The V and J ends lost 1 base and 6 bases respectively, with 16 bases between them. From germline, CDR1 is SNHLY and CDR2 FYNNEI. This CDR3 comprises 15 residues. The chain couples TRBV2 to TRBJ2-7; tentative D call: TRBD1 (5 bases). The sample comprised PBMCs. The source is a woman aged 35 to 49 in good health. Some clones in this sample may be carry-over from other donors' samples. The CDR3 coding sequence is TGTGCCAGCAGTGAAGGGACAATACTTATTGCCGAGCAGTACTTC. Encoded protein: CASSEGTILIAEQYF.